This TCR beta chain was sequenced in a study of cytomegalovirus exposure and HLA in healthy donors. Study as a whole: Caucasian-associated ancestry cluster membership applied to under 85% of under 450 genotyped donors. Study findings and constraints: TCR beta chain V- and J-gene trimming was linked, in a later analysis, to a missense variant in DCLRE1C. The investigators catalogued 150 to 200 TCR beta chains as cytomegalovirus-associated.

PCR involved 60 Vbeta and 13 Jbeta primers. Libraries were prepared by immunoSEQ multiplex PCR; TCRdb keeps only in-frame clonotypes and omits some of them. This sample carries around 70,000 clones, 81% of them seen once, and the ten largest clones take around 7%. Per germline, CDR1 KGHSH and CDR2 LQKENI. The CDR3 is 15 residues long. Trimming at V came to 3 bases and at J to 3 bases, leaving 5 bases not matched to a gene. As concerns this clone: Antigen specificity is unknown.

Sequenced input: PBMCs. The chain has TRBV18 and TRBJ2-1; 7 nucleotides align to TRBD2. The TCR was taken from a human donor in good health. The CDR3 region has the DNA TGTGCCAGCTCACCTTACGCTAGCGGCTACAATGAGCAGTTCTTC. The encoded protein is CASSPYASGYNEQFF.